The entry that follows covers one TCR beta chain sequence. The antigen is unknown. This sample is part of a study of cytomegalovirus exposure and HLA in healthy donors. Study in general: An analysis done earlier identified 120 million or so unique TCR beta sequences from about 179 million T cells. Unique TCRs numbering about 87 million, obtained from HLA-typed donors, made up an early data release. Findings of the study overall: The records held CMV serostatus as the only immune exposure information. Reports state that TCR beta sequences accurately predicted most subjects' HLA-A and HLA-B alleles.

13 Jbeta primers and 60 Vbeta primers were used for the PCR. Some clones are missing from TCRdb's copy, which holds only in-frame ones; the method was immunoSEQ multiplex PCR. This table has 200,000 or so clones, roughly four fifths appearing once. The trim removed 3 bases at V and 3 bases at J, leaving 1 base unmatched. Germline values: CDR1 KGHSH, CDR2 LQKENI. The CDR3 has 14 amino acids. This sequence was found in a girl aged 2 to 9 in good health and CMV-seronegative. Sequencing was carried out using PBMCs. The chain joins TRBV18 to TRBJ2-2, with 7 bases identical to TRBD1. The CDR3 here is CASSPRGYTGELFF. The CDR3 coding sequence is TGTGCCAGCTCACCCAGGGGGTACACCGGGGAGCTGTTTTTT. Using reference TRBV18 and TRBJ2-2 for the parts outside the CDR3, the full variable domain is NAGVMQNPRHLVRRRGQEARLRCSPMKGHSHVYWYRQLPEEGLKFMVYLQKENIIDESGMPKERFSAEFPKEGPSILRIQQVVRGDSAAYFCASSPRGYTGELFFGEGSRLTVL.